The clone carrying this T cell receptor (beta chain) was seen once. No antigen is known for it. Regarding treatment: oral pan-JAK inhibitor, 5-10 mg twice daily. The data derive from a study of CD8+ T cells in alopecia areata. Study observations and caveats: Tissue-resident alphabeta T cells belonging to normal skin likewise get sequenced within scalp specimens.

Sequencing used cDNA as its template, made by extracting RNA and reverse transcribing it. Only in-frame clones appear in the TCRdb table, and some are missing; sequencing was by immunoSEQ multiplex PCR. The data show around 180,000 clones, approximately 67% seen once. The CDR3 runs to 11 residues. Per germline, CDR1 SQVTM and CDR2 ANQGSEA. The receptor's source is a human donor with alopecia areata. The source was CD4+ T cells sorted from blood, collected between weeks 47 and 50, from a patient treated with tofacitinib. The chain uses TRBV29-1 and TRBJ2-1; tentative D call: TRBD1 (5 bases). The DNA for the CDR3 is TGCAGTAACAGGTTCGGCAATGAGCAGTTCTTC. Translating gives CSNRFGNEQFF.